Below are 5 T cell receptor beta chains sequenced from a single sample in a study of blood T cell repertoires in COVID-19 (dated by TCRdb to 2019 to 2021). Library method: the immunoSEQ multiplex PCR assay. This immuneACCESS table, as held by TCRdb, lists in-frame sequences with V and J called but not all clones. Of the missing ones, under half trace to an unresolved V gene in checked studies; the others have no known cause. Counted in this sample were approximately 94,000 clones; around 88% of them appeared once. The biggest ten clones account for 7% to 8.5% of the sample. Sequencing was carried out using peripheral blood. These receptors were obtained from a woman in her 70s with acute or convalescent COVID-19.

This chain's CDR3 is CASSQLAGGKYEQYF. CDR3 sequence (DNA): TGTGCCAGCAGCCAACTAGCGGGAGGGAAGTACGAGCAGTACTTC. The chain combines TRBV4-2 with TRBJ2-7, with TRBD2 matching over 12 bases. The CDR3 extends over 15 amino acids. In germline, CDR1 is LGHNA, CDR2 YNFKEQ. After removal of 2 bases from V and 4 bases from J, the junction contained 3 bases not matched to a gene.

The genes are TRBV5-5 and TRBJ1-2; D is ambiguous. This CDR3 contains 12 residues. CDR1 is SGHKS, CDR2 YYEKEE, per germline (reference sequence). Trimming left V 0 bases short and J 9 bases short, with 9 bases between. This chain's CDR3 is CASSLEVRSYTF. CDR3 coding DNA: TGTGCCAGCAGCTTGGAGGTGAGGAGCTACACCTTC.

The chain links TRBV19 to TRBJ1-2; no definite D call. V shed 5 bases and J shed 4 bases, with 8 bases lying between them. The CDR3 length is 12 residues. From germline, CDR1 is LNHDA and CDR2 SQIVND (reference sequence). Here the CDR3 reads CASSWQFYGYTF. The DNA for the CDR3 is TGTGCCAGTAGTTGGCAATTCTATGGCTACACCTTC.

CDR3 in DNA: TGCGCCAGCAGCTTGGCAGGGGTGAGCACTGAAGCTTTCTTT. This encodes CASSLAGVSTEAFF. The rearrangement links TRBV5-1 to TRBJ1-1; a weak D match, TRBD1 (6 bases). V lost 0 bases, J lost 4 bases, and 10 bases lay in between. This CDR3 has 14 residues. Germline values: CDR1 SGHRS, CDR2 YFSETQ.

This sequence joins TRBV6-2 or TRBV6-3 and TRBJ1-6; no definite D call. V dropped 6 bases and J dropped 4 bases, with 13 bases sitting between them. Germline CDR1 and CDR2: MNHEY and SVGEGT. The CDR3 spans 15 residues. The DNA for the CDR3 is TGTGCCAGCAGCCGCTCGAGGGTATATAATTCACCCCTCCACTTT. This encodes CASSRSRVYNSPLHF.